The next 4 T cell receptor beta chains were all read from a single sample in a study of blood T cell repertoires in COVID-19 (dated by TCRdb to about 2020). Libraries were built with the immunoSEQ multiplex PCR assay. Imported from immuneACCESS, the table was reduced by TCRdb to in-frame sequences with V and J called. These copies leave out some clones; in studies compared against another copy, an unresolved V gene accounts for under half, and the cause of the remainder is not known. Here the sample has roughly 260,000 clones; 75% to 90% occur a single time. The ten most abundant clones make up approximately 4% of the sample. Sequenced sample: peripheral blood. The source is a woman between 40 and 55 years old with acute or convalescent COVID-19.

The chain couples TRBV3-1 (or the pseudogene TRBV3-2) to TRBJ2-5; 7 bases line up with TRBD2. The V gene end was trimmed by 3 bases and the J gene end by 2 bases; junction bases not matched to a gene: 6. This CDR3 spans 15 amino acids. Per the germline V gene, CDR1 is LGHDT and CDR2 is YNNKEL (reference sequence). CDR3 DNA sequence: TGTGCCAGCAGCCATGGGCGGGGGTTACAAGAGACCCAGTACTTC. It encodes CASSHGRGLQETQYF.

Written as DNA, the CDR3 is TGTGCCAGCAGCTTAGCCGGGGGAGGGGAAGGTGGCTACACCTTC. Its protein product is CASSLAGGGEGGYTF. The V call is TRBV11-2, the J call TRBJ1-2, with D perhaps matching TRBD1 (5 bases). Germline CDR1 reads SGHAT; CDR2 reads FQNNGV. The CDR3 runs 15 residues. Between the trimmed V and J ends, which lost 1 base and 7 bases, there was a span of 16 bases. The full variable domain, in which reference TRBV11-2 and TRBJ1-2 provide the parts outside the CDR3, is EAGVAQSPRYKIIEKRQSVAFWCNPISGHATLYWYQQILGQGPKLLIQFQNNGVVDDSQLPKDRFSAERLKGVDSTLKIQPAKLEDSAVYLCASSLAGGGEGGYTFGSGTRLTVV.

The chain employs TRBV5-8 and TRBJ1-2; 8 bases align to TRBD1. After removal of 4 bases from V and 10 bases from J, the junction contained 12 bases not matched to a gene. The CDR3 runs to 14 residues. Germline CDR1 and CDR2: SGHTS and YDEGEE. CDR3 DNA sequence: TGTGCCAGCAGCCCGACAGGGGATTATCTTTACTACACCTTC. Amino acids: CASSPTGDYLYYTF.

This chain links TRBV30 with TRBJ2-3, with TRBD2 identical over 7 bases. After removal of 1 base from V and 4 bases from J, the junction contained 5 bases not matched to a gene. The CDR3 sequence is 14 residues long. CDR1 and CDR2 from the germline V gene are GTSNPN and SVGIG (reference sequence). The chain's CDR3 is CAWSDAGRADTQYF. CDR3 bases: TGTGCCTGGAGTGATGCGGGGAGGGCAGATACGCAGTATTTT. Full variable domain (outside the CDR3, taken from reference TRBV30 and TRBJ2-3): SQTIHQWPATLVQPVGSPLSLECTVEGTSNPNLYWYRQAAGRGLQLLFYSVGIGQISSEVPQNLSASRPQDRQFILSSKKLLLSDSGFYLCAWSDAGRADTQYFGPGTRLTVL.